This T cell receptor (beta chain) was found in a study of shared clonotypes between healthy human individuals. Study summary: Samples came from a couple of female and three male donors aged 18 to 49. Each donor contributed plates that comprised three CD4 naive, three CD4 memory, two CD8 naive and one CD8 memory. General study results and limits: Generation of non-shared clonotypes was less probable than generation of clonotypes shared by all four donors. Clonotype sharing among the donors was expected to vary with sequencing depth.

Produced via immunoSEQ multiplex PCR; TCRdb's table is partial and in-frame only. The sample lists fewer than 1 million clones; just over 95% were seen once. Terminally differentiated effector memory CD45RA+ cells were excluded from the naive CD8 cells, which were CD45RO-negative and positively selected for CCR7. The length of the CDR3 is 13 residues. Trimming stripped 1 base from V and 0 bases from J, with 4 bases between. Germline CDR1 is SGHDN and CDR2 is FVKESK. For this clone: What it binds is unknown.

The TCR originated in a man aged 25 to 40 in good health. The sequenced sample was naive CD8+ T cells sorted from blood. The chain combines TRBV14 with TRBJ2-7; D gene unclear. This chain's CDR3 is CASSQGGSYEQYF. The DNA of the CDR3 is TGTGCCAGCAGCCAAGGTGGCTCCTACGAGCAGTACTTC.